This T cell receptor beta chain was retrieved from a study of OX40 agonist ivuxolimab in advanced cancers. Study-wide background: Ivuxolimab doses were 0.01, 0.1, 0.3, 1.5, 3 or 10 mg/kg every 2 weeks.

TCRdb's copy holds only in-frame clones and misses some; the assay was immunoSEQ multiplex PCR. The table has 25,000 to 35,000 clones, almost 85% seen once. The CDR3 consists of 11 residues. Trimming took 8 bases from V and 6 from J, leaving 10 bases between them. Germline loops: CDR1 MGHDK, CDR2 SYGVNS. There are a few counts of this clone. J is TRBJ1-1 and V is TRBV25-1; D is ambiguous. This TCR was recovered from an adult with an advanced solid tumor such as melanoma, head and neck, liver or kidney cancer. Specimen: CD4+ or CD8+ T cells sorted from blood, collected in a trial of the OX40 agonist ivuxolimab. The CDR3 DNA follows: TGTGCCAGCTCTCGCGGCGCTGAAGCTTTCTTT. As protein: CASSRGAEAFF.